This T cell receptor beta chain was observed in a study of control samples from healthy donors and cancer patients. TCRdb's copy holds only in-frame clones and misses some; the assay was immunoSEQ multiplex PCR. The sample includes 200,000 to 250,000 clones, over 90% of them seen just once. CDR3 size: 15 residues. V gave up 2 bases and J gave up 1 base; unmatched junction bases: 3. Looked up from germline, CDR1 is LNHDA and CDR2 is SQIVND (reference sequence). The receptor comes from a man in his fifties in good health. The V call is TRBV19, the J call TRBJ2-5, with 8 bases aligning to TRBD1. Sequencing used blood. CDR3 DNA: TGTGCCAGTAGTATACGTGACAGGGGCCAAGAGACCCAGTACTTC. Encoded protein: CASSIRDRGQETQYF. Drawing the rest from reference TRBV19 and TRBJ2-5, the complete variable domain is DGGITQSPKYLFRKEGQNVTLSCEQNLNHDAMYWYRQDPGQGLRLIYYSQIVNDFQKGDIAEGYSVSREKKESFPLTVTSAQKNPTAFYLCASSIRDRGQETQYFGPGTRLLVL.